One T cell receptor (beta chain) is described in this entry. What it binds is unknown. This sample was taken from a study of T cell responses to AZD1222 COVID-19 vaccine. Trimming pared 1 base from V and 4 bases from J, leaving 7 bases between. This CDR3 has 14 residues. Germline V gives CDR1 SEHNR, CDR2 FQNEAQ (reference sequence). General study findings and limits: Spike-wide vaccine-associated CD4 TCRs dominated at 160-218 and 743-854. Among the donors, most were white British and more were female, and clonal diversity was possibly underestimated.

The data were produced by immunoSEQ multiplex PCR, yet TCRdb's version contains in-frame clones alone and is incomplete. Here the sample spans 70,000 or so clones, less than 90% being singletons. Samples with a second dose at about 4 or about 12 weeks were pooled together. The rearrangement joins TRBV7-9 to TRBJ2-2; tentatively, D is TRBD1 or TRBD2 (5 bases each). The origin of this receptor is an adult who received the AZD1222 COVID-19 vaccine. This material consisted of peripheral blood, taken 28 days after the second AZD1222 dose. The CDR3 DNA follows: TGTGCCAGCAGCTTAGGGGACGGCACCGGGGAGCTGTTTTTT. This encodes CASSLGDGTGELFF.